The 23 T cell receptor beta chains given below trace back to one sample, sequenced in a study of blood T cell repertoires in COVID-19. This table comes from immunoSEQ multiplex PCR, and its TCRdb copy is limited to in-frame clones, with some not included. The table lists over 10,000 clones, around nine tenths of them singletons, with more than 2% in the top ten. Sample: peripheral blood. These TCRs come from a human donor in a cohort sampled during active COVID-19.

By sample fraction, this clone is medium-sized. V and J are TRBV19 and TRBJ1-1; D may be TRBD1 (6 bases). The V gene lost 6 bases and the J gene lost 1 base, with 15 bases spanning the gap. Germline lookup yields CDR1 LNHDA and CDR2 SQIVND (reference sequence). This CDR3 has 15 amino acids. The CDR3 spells CASRGPGGPNTEAFF. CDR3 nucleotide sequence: TGTGCCAGTAGGGGCCCCGGGGGGCCGAACACTGAAGCTTTCTTT.

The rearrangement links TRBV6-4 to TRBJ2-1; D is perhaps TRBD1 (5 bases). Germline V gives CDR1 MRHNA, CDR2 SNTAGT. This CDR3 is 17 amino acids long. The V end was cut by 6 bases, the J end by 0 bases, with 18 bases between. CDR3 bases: TGTGCCAGCAGCGCTTTGGGAAGGGGAAGCTCCTACAATGAGCAGTTCTTC. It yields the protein CASSALGRGSSYNEQFF.

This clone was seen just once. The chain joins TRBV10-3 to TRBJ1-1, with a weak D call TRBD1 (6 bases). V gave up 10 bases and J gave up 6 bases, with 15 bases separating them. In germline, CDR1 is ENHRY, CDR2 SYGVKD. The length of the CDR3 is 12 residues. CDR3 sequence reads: CATRTDKPEAFF. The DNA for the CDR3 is TGTGCCACCAGGACAGATAAGCCTGAAGCTTTCTTT.

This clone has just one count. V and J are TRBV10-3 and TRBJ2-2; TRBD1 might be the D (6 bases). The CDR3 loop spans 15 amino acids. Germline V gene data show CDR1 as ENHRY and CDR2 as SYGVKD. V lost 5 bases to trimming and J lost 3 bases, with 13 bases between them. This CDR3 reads CAISPGTSYTGELFF. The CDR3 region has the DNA TGTGCCATCAGTCCCGGGACATCCTACACCGGGGAGCTGTTTTTT.

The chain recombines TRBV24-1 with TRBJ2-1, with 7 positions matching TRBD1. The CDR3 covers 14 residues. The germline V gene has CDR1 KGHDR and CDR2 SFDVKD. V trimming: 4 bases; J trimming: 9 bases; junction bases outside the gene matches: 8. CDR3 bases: TGTGCCACCAGTGACACACAGGGGAGCGGTGAGCAGTTCTTC. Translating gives CATSDTQGSGEQFF.

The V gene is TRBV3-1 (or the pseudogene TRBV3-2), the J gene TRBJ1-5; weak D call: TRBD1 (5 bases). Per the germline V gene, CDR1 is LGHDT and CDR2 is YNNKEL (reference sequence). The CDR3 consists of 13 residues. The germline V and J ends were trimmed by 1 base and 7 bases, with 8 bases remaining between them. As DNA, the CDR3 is TGTGCCAGCAGCCAAGTGGGGCAACAGCCCCAGCATTTT. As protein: CASSQVGQQPQHF.

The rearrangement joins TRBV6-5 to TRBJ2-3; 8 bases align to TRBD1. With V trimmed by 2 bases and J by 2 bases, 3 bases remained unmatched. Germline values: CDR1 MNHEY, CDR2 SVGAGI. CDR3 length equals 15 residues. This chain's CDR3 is CASSYRQGYTDTQYF. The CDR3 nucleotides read TGTGCCAGCAGTTACAGACAGGGGTACACAGATACGCAGTATTTT.

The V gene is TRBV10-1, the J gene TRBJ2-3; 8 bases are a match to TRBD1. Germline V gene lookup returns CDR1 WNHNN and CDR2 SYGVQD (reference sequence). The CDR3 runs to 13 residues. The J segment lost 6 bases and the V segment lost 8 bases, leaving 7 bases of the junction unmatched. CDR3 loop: CASQVQGEDTQYF. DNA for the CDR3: TGCGCCAGCCAAGTACAGGGGGAGGATACGCAGTATTTT.

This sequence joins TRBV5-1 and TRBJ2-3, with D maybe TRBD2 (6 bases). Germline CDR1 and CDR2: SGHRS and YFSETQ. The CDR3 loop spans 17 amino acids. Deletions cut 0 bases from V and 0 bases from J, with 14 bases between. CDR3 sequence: CASSLVLQRASTDTQYF. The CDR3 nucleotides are TGCGCCAGCAGCTTGGTTCTCCAGCGGGCCAGCACAGATACGCAGTATTTT.

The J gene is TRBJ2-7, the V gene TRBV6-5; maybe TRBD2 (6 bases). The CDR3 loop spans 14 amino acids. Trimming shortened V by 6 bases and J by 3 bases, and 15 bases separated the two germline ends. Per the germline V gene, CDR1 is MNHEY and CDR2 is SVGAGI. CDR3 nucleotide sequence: TGTGCCAGCAGACCCGTACTAGCTGGCTACGAGCAGTACTTC. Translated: CASRPVLAGYEQYF.

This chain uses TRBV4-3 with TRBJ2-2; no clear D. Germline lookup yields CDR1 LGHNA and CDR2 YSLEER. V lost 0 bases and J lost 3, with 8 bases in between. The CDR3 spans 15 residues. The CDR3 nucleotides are TGCGCCAGCAGCCAAGATCGGTCCGACACCGGGGAGCTGTTTTTT. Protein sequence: CASSQDRSDTGELFF.

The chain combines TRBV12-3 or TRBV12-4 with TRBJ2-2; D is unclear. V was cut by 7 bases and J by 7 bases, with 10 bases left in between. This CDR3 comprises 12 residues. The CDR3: CASTPGLGELFF. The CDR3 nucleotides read TGTGCCAGCACCCCAGGTCTCGGGGAGCTGTTTTTT.

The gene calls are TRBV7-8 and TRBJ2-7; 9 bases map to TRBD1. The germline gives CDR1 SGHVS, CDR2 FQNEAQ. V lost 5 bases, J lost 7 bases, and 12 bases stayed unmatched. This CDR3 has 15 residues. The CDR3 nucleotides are TGTGCCAGCAGCCAAGGGACAGGGCTGTTTAGGGAGCAGTACTTC. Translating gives CASSQGTGLFREQYF.

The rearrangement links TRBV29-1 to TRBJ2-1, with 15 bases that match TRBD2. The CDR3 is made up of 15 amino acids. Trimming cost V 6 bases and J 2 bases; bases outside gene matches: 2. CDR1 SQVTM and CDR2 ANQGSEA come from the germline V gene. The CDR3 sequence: CSVRTSGGAYNEQFF. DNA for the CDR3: TGCAGCGTCCGGACTAGCGGGGGGGCCTACAATGAGCAGTTCTTC.

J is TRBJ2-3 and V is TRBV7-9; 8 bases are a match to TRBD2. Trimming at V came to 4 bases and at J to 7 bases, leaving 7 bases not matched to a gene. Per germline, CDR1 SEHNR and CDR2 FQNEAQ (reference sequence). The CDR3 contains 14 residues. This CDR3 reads CASSSWTSPYTQYF. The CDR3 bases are TGTGCCAGCAGCTCCTGGACTAGCCCCTATACGCAGTATTTT.

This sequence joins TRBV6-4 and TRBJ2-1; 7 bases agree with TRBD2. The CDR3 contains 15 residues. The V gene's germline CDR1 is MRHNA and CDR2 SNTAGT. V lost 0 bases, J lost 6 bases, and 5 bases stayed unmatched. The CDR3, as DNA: TGTGCCAGCAGTGACTCTACGGGGAGGGGCAATGAGCAGTTCTTC. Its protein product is CASSDSTGRGNEQFF.

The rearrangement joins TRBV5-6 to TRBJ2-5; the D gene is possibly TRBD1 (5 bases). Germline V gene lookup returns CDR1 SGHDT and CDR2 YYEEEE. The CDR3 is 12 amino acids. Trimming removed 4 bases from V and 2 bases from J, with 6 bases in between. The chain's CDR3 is CASSDRQETQYF. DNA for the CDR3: TGTGCCAGCAGCGACAGACAAGAGACCCAGTACTTC.

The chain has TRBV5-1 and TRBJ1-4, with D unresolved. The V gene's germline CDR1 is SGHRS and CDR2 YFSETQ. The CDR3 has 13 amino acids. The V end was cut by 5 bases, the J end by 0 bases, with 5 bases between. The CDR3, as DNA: TGCGCCAGCAGGCCGGCAACTAATGAAAAACTGTTTTTT. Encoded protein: CASRPATNEKLFF.

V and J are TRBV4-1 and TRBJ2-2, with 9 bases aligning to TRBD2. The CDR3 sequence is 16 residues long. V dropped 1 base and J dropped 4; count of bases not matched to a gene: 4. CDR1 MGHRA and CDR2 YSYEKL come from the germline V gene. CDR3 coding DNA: TGCGCCAGCAGCCAAGGCGGGGGGGCGATCACCGGGGAGCTGTTTTTT. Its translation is CASSQGGGAITGELFF.

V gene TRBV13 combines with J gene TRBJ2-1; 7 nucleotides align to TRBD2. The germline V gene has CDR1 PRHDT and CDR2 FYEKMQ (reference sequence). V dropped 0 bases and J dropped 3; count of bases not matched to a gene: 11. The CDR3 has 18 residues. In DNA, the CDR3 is TGTGCCAGCAGCTTAGGAGGTCGGAGCGGGAAGGACTACAATGAGCAGTTCTTC. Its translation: CASSLGGRSGKDYNEQFF.

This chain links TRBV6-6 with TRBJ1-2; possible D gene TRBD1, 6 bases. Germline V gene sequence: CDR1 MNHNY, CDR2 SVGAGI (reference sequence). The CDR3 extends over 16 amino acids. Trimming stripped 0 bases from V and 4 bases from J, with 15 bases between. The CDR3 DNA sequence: TGTGCCAGCAGTTACTCGTCCCCAGGGGAAGGCTATGGCTACACCTTC. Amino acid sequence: CASSYSSPGEGYGYTF.

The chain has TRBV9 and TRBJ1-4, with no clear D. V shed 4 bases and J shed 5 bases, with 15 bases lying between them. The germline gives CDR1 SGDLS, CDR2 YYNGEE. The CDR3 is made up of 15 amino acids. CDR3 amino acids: CASSPDEGLNEKLFF. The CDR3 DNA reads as TGTGCCAGCAGCCCCGACGAGGGTCTGAATGAAAAACTGTTTTTT.

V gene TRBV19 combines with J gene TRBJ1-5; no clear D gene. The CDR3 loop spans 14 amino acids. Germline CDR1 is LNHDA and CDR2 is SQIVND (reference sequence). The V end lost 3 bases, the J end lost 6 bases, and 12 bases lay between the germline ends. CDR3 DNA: TGTGCCAGTAGTATCCGGGGAGGAGGTCAGCCCCAGCATTTT. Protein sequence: CASSIRGGGQPQHF. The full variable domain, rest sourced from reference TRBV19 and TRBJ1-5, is DGGITQSPKYLFRKEGQNVTLSCEQNLNHDAMYWYRQDPGQGLRLIYYSQIVNDFQKGDIAEGYSVSREKKESFPLTVTSAQKNPTAFYLCASSIRGGGQPQHFGDGTRLSIL.